The clone carrying this TCR beta chain has more than one count but fewer than ten. The data are from a study of blood T cell repertoires in COVID-19. Study-level background: Samples of COVID-19 (acute and convalescent) were obtained from the United States, Italy and Spain. Sample material is recorded as cDNA or gDNA derived from T cells, B-cell-depleted T cells, or PBMCs.

CDR3 length: 13 amino acids. The V gene's germline CDR1 is LNHDA and CDR2 SQIVND (reference sequence). V lost 8 bases and J 3 bases, leaving 11 bases between the germline ends. Assay: immunoSEQ multiplex PCR; the TCRdb copy retains only in-frame clones and omits some. The repertoire includes roughly 240,000 clones, approximately 88% of them detected once, and around 2.5% sits in the top ten. Participant age was 18 to 89 years, and participants resided in approximately 25 US areas. Cohorts were assigned according to the clinical history that participants reported. This chain connects TRBV19 to TRBJ1-5; D possibly corresponds to TRBD1 (5 bases). The sequencing input was PBMCs or T cells enriched from blood (not recorded which). The receptor was isolated from a woman in her forties with acute COVID-19. The CDR3 region is CASAWGVNQPQHF. CDR3 coding DNA: TGTGCCAGTGCGTGGGGGGTCAATCAGCCCCAGCATTTT.